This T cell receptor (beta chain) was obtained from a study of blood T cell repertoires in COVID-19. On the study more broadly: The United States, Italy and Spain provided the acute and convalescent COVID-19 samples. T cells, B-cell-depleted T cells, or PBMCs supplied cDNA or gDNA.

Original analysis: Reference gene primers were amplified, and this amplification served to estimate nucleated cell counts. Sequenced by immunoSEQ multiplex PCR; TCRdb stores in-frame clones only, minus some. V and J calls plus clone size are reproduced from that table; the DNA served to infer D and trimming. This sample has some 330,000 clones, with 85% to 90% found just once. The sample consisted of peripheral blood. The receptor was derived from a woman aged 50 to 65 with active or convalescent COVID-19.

This CDR3 reads CASSPGLAGGTDTQYF. The CDR3 bases are TGTGCCAGCAGCCCAGGACTAGCGGGAGGCACAGATACGCAGTATTTT. The chain recombines TRBV3-1 (or the pseudogene TRBV3-2) with TRBJ2-3, with 13 positions matching TRBD2. Germline CDR1 is LGHDT and CDR2 is YNNKEL (reference sequence). The CDR3 extends over 16 amino acids. The J segment lost 1 base and the V segment lost 4 bases, leaving 2 bases of the junction unmatched.